These 31 T cell receptor beta chains were sequenced from one sample in a study of T cells in tumors after PD-1 blockade. Generated by immunoSEQ multiplex PCR, the TCRdb table keeps only in-frame clones and is missing some. The table records 14,000 or so clones, roughly 85% of them present only once. Here the sequenced sample was PBMCs, taken after anti-PD-1 treatment. These receptor sequences come from a human donor with basal cell carcinoma.

The rearrangement uses TRBV24-1 and TRBJ2-2; D remains ambiguous. The germline V gene has CDR1 KGHDR and CDR2 SFDVKD. The CDR3 has 16 residues. V was clipped by 1 base and J by 0 bases, with 8 bases between them. As DNA, the CDR3 is TGTGCCACCAGTGATTTCACCGGTTCGAACACCGGGGAGCTGTTTTTT. Translated: CATSDFTGSNTGELFF.

The CDR3 region has the DNA TGTGCCACCAGTGACCGGACCCTGGGAGATGAGCAGTTCTTC. Translation gives CATSDRTLGDEQFF. This chain uses TRBV24-1 with TRBJ2-1, with D possibly TRBD2 on 5 matching bases. Trimming cost V 4 bases and J 8 bases, with 14 bases left between them. CDR1 and CDR2 (germline): KGHDR, SFDVKD. The CDR3 totals 14 residues.

The chain is built from TRBV12-3 or TRBV12-4 and TRBJ1-1; D is undetermined. V was pared by 6 bases and J by 0 bases, with 8 bases between. The CDR3 is made up of 13 amino acids. The CDR3 coding sequence is TGTGCCAGCAGAAGAGCCATGAACACTGAAGCTTTCTTT. It codes for CASRRAMNTEAFF.

The V call is TRBV5-5, the J call TRBJ1-1; 7 bases line up with TRBD1. Germline V gene lookup returns CDR1 SGHKS and CDR2 YYEKEE (reference sequence). This CDR3 comprises 14 residues. Germline trimming cut 4 bases from V and 1 base from J; bases unmatched to any gene: 4. CDR3 protein: CASSNRGGNTEAFF. CDR3 nucleotides: TGTGCCAGCAGCAACAGGGGCGGGAACACTGAAGCTTTCTTT.

This sequence joins TRBV7-2 and TRBJ2-5; no clear D gene. This CDR3 is built from 14 residues. The ends were cut back, 1 base at V and 1 base at J, with 7 bases in the middle. Germline V gene lookup returns CDR1 SGHTA and CDR2 FQGNSA. CDR3: CASSLVLVQETQYF. The CDR3, as DNA: TGTGCCAGCAGCTTAGTCCTGGTCCAAGAGACCCAGTACTTC.

This rearrangement joins TRBV5-4 to TRBJ2-7, with 12 bases that match TRBD2. J was trimmed by 4 bases and V by 0 bases; bases with no gene match: 2. This CDR3 has 15 amino acids. Germline loops: CDR1 SGHNT, CDR2 YYREEE (reference sequence). The CDR3 DNA sequence: TGTGCCAGCAGCTTGGGACTAGCGGGGGCGTACGAGCAGTACTTC. Protein: CASSLGLAGAYEQYF.

The rearrangement uses TRBV28 and TRBJ1-4; no definite D call. This CDR3 is built from 16 residues. Trimming pared 6 bases from V and 7 bases from J, leaving 21 bases between. Germline CDR1 reads MDHEN; CDR2 reads SYDVKM. The CDR3 nucleotides are TGTGCCAGCAGCTCTAGTTTAATTTTGGGATCTGAAAAACTGTTTTTT. Protein sequence: CASSSSLILGSEKLFF. Complete variable domain (other parts from reference TRBV28 and TRBJ1-4): DVKVTQSSRYLVKRTGEKVFLECVQDMDHENMFWYRQDPGLGLRLIYFSYDVKMKEKGDIPEGYSVSREKKERFSLILESASTNQTSMYLCASSSSLILGSEKLFFGSGTQLSVL.

This sequence joins TRBV5-6 and TRBJ1-2; 8 positions match TRBD1. CDR1 is SGHDT and CDR2 is YYEEEE in the germline V gene. The CDR3 length is 16 residues. The V segment lost 5 bases and the J segment 8 bases; nucleotides outside the gene matches: 17. The CDR3 region is CASRRLAGQEVSGYTF. CDR3 in DNA: TGTGCCAGCAGGCGGCTGGCGGGACAGGAAGTGAGCGGCTACACCTTC.

This clone has only a few counts. The chain links TRBV2 to TRBJ1-5, with D maybe TRBD1 (5 bases). CDR3 length equals 14 residues. With 8 bases removed from V and 0 bases from J, the gap between germline ends came to 11 bases. Germline loops: CDR1 SNHLY, CDR2 FYNNEI. CDR3 amino acids: CASSGEYSNQPQHF. DNA for the CDR3: TGTGCCAGCTCGGGGGAGTATAGCAATCAGCCCCAGCATTTT.

V usage is TRBV12-5 and J usage is TRBJ2-1, with D unresolved. Trimming took 1 base from V and 2 from J, leaving 3 bases between them. The CDR3 spans 13 residues. Per the germline V gene, CDR1 is LGHNT and CDR2 is FRNRAP. CDR3 in amino acids: CASGLEAYNEQFF. CDR3 sequence (DNA): TGTGCTAGTGGTTTGGAAGCCTACAATGAGCAGTTCTTC.

This sequence joins TRBV5-1 and TRBJ2-1; maybe TRBD2 (6 bases). Germline lookup yields CDR1 SGHRS and CDR2 YFSETQ. V was cut by 4 bases and J by 9 bases, with 17 bases left in between. This CDR3 is built from 14 residues. In DNA form, the CDR3 reads TGCGCCAGCAGCCCTGGGGGACTTAGGGTTGAGCAGTTCTTC. Translating gives CASSPGGLRVEQFF.

J is TRBJ2-7 and V is TRBV2; TRBD2 aligns across 10 bases. Looked up from germline, CDR1 is SNHLY and CDR2 is FYNNEI. Losses at the gene ends were 3 bases for V and 6 bases for J; bases not matched to a gene: 5. This CDR3 contains 14 residues. Here the CDR3 DNA reads TGTGCCAGCAGTGAGTCCAGCGGGAGGGCCGAGCAGTACTTC. Translated, it gives CASSESSGRAEQYF.

The chain combines TRBV5-6 with TRBJ2-1; TRBD2 matches 10 bases. Trimming took 4 bases from V and 4 from J; bases not matched to a gene: 8. The germline CDR1 and CDR2 sequences are SGHDT and YYEEEE. The CDR3 has 16 amino acids. The CDR3 DNA is TGTGCCAGCAGCGCCAACCTAGCGGGAGCTTACAATGAGCAGTTCTTC. It encodes CASSANLAGAYNEQFF.

V is TRBV6-5 and J is TRBJ2-2; maybe TRBD1 (6 bases). Germline-derived CDR1 and CDR2 are MNHEY and SVGAGI. V dropped 6 bases and J dropped 2 bases, with 13 bases sitting between them. This CDR3 is 15 amino acids long. The CDR3 spells CASRFRGVNTGELFF. The CDR3 bases are TGTGCCAGCAGATTCAGGGGCGTTAACACCGGGGAGCTGTTTTTT.

This clone showed up just a few times. The chain uses TRBV5-6 and TRBJ1-3; D possibly corresponds to TRBD1 (6 bases). CDR1 is SGHDT, CDR2 YYEEEE, per germline. V was cut by 4 bases and J by 4 bases, with 9 bases left in between. The CDR3 consists of 13 residues. The CDR3 bases are TGTGCCAGCAGCGCCACAGGGGGAAACACCATATATTTT. This codes for CASSATGGNTIYF.

The V call is TRBV28, the J call TRBJ2-7; 7 nucleotides line up with TRBD1. The CDR3 covers 15 residues. Germline CDR1 reads MDHEN; CDR2 reads SYDVKM. J lost 7 bases, V lost 5 bases, and 14 bases had no gene match. CDR3 loop: CASSLDRVTLREQYF. Here the CDR3 DNA reads TGTGCCAGCAGTCTTGACAGGGTAACCTTACGGGAGCAGTACTTC.

V usage is TRBV2 and J usage is TRBJ2-2; a weak D match, TRBD2 (6 bases). Looked up from germline, CDR1 is SNHLY and CDR2 is FYNNEI. The CDR3 is made up of 16 amino acids. Trimming removed 11 bases at V and 0 bases at J, with 19 bases between. The CDR3 here is CAVRYGGTSNTGELFF. The CDR3 DNA follows: TGTGCCGTCAGGTACGGGGGAACCTCGAACACCGGGGAGCTGTTTTTT.

The chain employs TRBV5-1 and TRBJ2-2; perhaps TRBD2 as D (6 bases). CDR1 SGHRS and CDR2 YFSETQ come from the germline V gene. The CDR3 consists of 16 residues. V shed 0 bases and J shed 1 base, with 10 bases lying between them. CDR3 sequence (DNA): TGCGCCAGCAGCTTGGACGGAGGGGTGAACACCGGGGAGCTGTTTTTT. Encoded protein: CASSLDGGVNTGELFF.

This chain links TRBV19 with TRBJ1-1; D possibly corresponds to TRBD1 (6 bases). The CDR3 sequence is 15 residues long. Deletions cut 5 bases from V and 1 base from J, with 14 bases between. Germline V gene lookup returns CDR1 LNHDA and CDR2 SQIVND (reference sequence). CDR3 loop: CASSPSGTQNTEAFF. The CDR3 DNA reads as TGTGCCAGTAGTCCCTCGGGGACACAGAACACTGAAGCTTTCTTT.

The genes are TRBV7-6 and TRBJ2-1; 11 bases are a match to TRBD2. V shed 2 bases, J shed 6 bases, and the junction held 0 bases outside the gene matches. The CDR3 length is 14 residues. In germline, CDR1 is SGHVS, CDR2 FNYEAQ. The CDR3, as DNA: TGTGCCAGCAGCTTAACTAGCGGGGGCAATGAGCAGTTCTTC. It is translated as CASSLTSGGNEQFF.

The J gene is TRBJ2-3, the V gene TRBV19; 7 nucleotides agree with TRBD2. The CDR3 length is 13 residues. Germline values: CDR1 LNHDA, CDR2 SQIVND (reference sequence). The junction had 4 bases not matched to a gene; V was cut back by 4 bases and J by 6 bases. This chain's CDR3 is CASSTAGWDTQYF. For the CDR3, the DNA is TGTGCCAGTAGTACAGCGGGGTGGGATACGCAGTATTTT.

The chain has TRBV9 and TRBJ2-3, with D perhaps TRBD1 (6 bases). This CDR3 has 15 amino acids. V was clipped by 0 bases and J by 4 bases, with 12 bases between them. Germline CDR1 and CDR2: SGDLS and YYNGEE. In nucleotides, the CDR3 is TGTGCCAGCAGCGTAGAGCCACAGGGATCAGATACGCAGTATTTT. Translating it yields CASSVEPQGSDTQYF.

This clone was detected only once. The V gene is TRBV6-5, the J gene TRBJ1-3; 8 positions match TRBD1. Germline CDR1 MNHEY, CDR2 SVGAGI. The trim removed 4 bases at V and 2 bases at J, leaving 4 bases unmatched. CDR3 size: 15 residues. CDR3 amino acids: CASSSQGDTGNTIYF. For the CDR3, the DNA is TGTGCCAGCAGTTCACAGGGGGACACTGGAAACACCATATATTTT.

The J gene is TRBJ2-5, the V gene TRBV5-5, with unresolved D. The CDR3 has 12 residues. V was trimmed by 0 bases and J by 4 bases, leaving 4 bases between them. Germline CDR1 is SGHKS and CDR2 is YYEKEE (reference sequence). The CDR3 DNA is TGTGCCAGCAGCTTGGGCCGAGAGACCCAGTACTTC. Translated, it gives CASSLGRETQYF.

V gene TRBV5-8 combines with J gene TRBJ2-5; 9 bases agree with TRBD2. There are 15 residues in the CDR3. V lost 0 bases, J lost 5 bases, and 5 bases stayed unmatched. Germline V CDR1 and CDR2: SGHTS, YDEGEE. For the CDR3, the DNA is TGTGCCAGCAGCTTGGGGCGGGAGGGCCACGAGACCCAGTACTTC. Its translation: CASSLGREGHETQYF.

J is TRBJ2-5 and V is TRBV2; TRBD1 matches at 8 bases. The germline gives CDR1 SNHLY, CDR2 FYNNEI. The CDR3 runs to 12 residues. The V gene end was trimmed by 6 bases and the J gene end by 7 bases; junction bases not matched to a gene: 4. The CDR3 is CASRGTGGTQYF. CDR3 sequence (DNA): TGTGCCAGCAGAGGGACAGGCGGGACCCAGTACTTC.

The CDR3 is CASSPPGRNGNYGYTF. CDR3 nucleotides: TGTGCCAGCAGTCCCCCTGGACGGAACGGTAACTATGGCTACACCTTC. The gene calls are TRBV28 and TRBJ1-2; the D is unclear. Trimming removed 5 bases at V and 1 base at J, with 17 bases between. This CDR3 spans 16 amino acids. CDR1 and CDR2 from the germline V gene are MDHEN and SYDVKM.

V usage is TRBV6-6 and J usage is TRBJ1-6; D is perhaps TRBD1 (6 bases). The germline V gene encodes CDR1 MNHNY and CDR2 SVGAGI (reference sequence). This CDR3 comprises 15 residues. V gave up 4 bases and J gave up 10 bases, with 17 bases separating them. CDR3 loop: CASSFPKTGNSPLHF. The CDR3 bases are TGTGCCAGCAGTTTCCCAAAAACAGGGAACTCACCCCTCCACTTT.

This clone was seen only a few times. The chain links TRBV5-6 to TRBJ1-1, with D perhaps matching TRBD1 (5 bases). Trimming cost V 2 bases and J 2 bases, with 13 bases left between them. This CDR3 has 15 residues. Germline loops: CDR1 SGHDT, CDR2 YYEEEE. The CDR3 DNA follows: TGTGCCAGCAGCTTAACCGGGGGTGTTAACACTGAAGCTTTCTTT. It specifies CASSLTGGVNTEAFF.

The V call is TRBV28, the J call TRBJ2-7; D is perhaps TRBD1 (7 bases). Germline V gene lookup returns CDR1 MDHEN and CDR2 SYDVKM. V lost 4 bases and J 4 bases, leaving 14 bases between the germline ends. CDR3 length equals 14 residues. The CDR3 sequence is CASSSRGTEYEQYF. In DNA form, the CDR3 reads TGTGCCAGCAGTTCCCGCGGGACAGAATACGAGCAGTACTTC.

The J gene is TRBJ2-7, the V gene TRBV10-3, with TRBD2 matching 10 bases. Germline-derived CDR1 and CDR2 are ENHRY and SYGVKD. After removal of 0 bases from V and 1 base from J, the junction contained 12 bases not matched to a gene. This CDR3 has 19 amino acids. The CDR3 DNA reads as TGTGCCATCAGTGAGTCGGATACTAGCGGGAATCCGATTTCCTACGAGCAGTACTTC. Translation: CAISESDTSGNPISYEQYF.